The subject of this entry is one T cell receptor beta chain. This specimen belongs to a study of cytomegalovirus exposure and HLA in healthy donors. The CDR3 sequence is 16 residues long. The ends lost 0 bases at V and 0 bases at J; junction bases unmatched: 2. The V gene's germline CDR1 is SNHLY and CDR2 FYNNEI. PCR amplification relied on 60 Vbeta primers (plus 13 Jbeta primers). Produced via immunoSEQ multiplex PCR; TCRdb's table is partial and in-frame only. The sample records 80,000 or so clones, approximately 60% being singletons. The sequencing sample was made of PBMCs. This chain links TRBV2 with TRBJ2-5; 9 bases match TRBD1. This receptor was taken from a male donor in good health and CMV-seropositive. The CDR3 loop reads CASSEARQGDQETQYF. CDR3 sequence (DNA): TGTGCCAGCAGTGAAGCTCGACAGGGGGACCAAGAGACCCAGTACTTC.